The following is a T cell receptor (beta chain) sequence with its context. This entry is derived from a study of T cell clusters in autoimmune cytopenias. One tube held mixed TRB-A and TRB-B primer pools for touch-down PCR. From its re-call of the multiplex PCR reads, TCRdb lists each CDR3 protein once, without DNA. The listing contains 9,500 to 11,000 distinct CDR3 sequences. Roughly 38,000 genome equivalents of blood DNA were amplified for TRB. Germline CDR1 is LNHDA and CDR2 is SQIVND (reference sequence). This CDR3 has 15 residues. These data also featured in a second study, about T cell repertoires in aging, cancer and after chemotherapy. That work adds: Millions of TCR reads made up the full dataset. Untreated cancer patients had significantly lower blood TCR diversity than age-matched healthy donors. In each cancer cohort, median generation probability increased across chemotherapy, suggesting thymic output rebounded. Immunological memory after chemotherapy cannot be judged from the repertoire data.

This clonotype was obtained from a human donor in good health. The specimen was peripheral blood. The chain links TRBV19 to TRBJ1-5. The chain's CDR3 is CASSIRVNSNQPQHF.